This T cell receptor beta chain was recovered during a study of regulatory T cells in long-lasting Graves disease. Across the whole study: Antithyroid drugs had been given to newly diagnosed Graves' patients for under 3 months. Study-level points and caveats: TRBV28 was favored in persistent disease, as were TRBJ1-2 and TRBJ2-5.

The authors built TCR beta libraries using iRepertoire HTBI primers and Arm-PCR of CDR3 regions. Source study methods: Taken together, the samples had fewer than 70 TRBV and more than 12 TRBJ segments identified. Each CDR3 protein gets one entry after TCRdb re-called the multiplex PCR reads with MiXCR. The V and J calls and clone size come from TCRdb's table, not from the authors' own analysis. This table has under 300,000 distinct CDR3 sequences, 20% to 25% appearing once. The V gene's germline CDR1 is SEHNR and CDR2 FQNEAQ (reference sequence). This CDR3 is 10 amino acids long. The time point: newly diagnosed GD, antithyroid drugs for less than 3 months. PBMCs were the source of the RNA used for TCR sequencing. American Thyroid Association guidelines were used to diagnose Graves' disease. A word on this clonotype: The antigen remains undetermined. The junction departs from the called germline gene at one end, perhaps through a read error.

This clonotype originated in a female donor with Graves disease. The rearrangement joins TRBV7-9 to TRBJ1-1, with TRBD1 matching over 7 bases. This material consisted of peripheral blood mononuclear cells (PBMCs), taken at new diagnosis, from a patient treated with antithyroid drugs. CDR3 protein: CASSLEGTVF. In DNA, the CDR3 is TGTGCCAGCAGCTTAGAAGGGACAGTGTTT.